Sequencing of this T cell receptor beta chain was carried out in a study of T cells in tumors after PD-1 blockade. Turning to the study itself: Excluded were patients with checkpoint blockade, immunosuppressants, or radiotherapy or other anti-cancer therapy within 4 weeks. On average, peripheral blood gave 110,000 or so TCR templates and 35,000 to 40,000 unique clonotypes.

Template: tumor biopsy or peripheral blood genomic DNA, roughly 616-6,500 ng per sample. Sequencing used immunoSEQ multiplex PCR; TCRdb keeps in-frame clones, though not all of them. Among 45,000 to 60,000 clones listed, roughly 80% were seen once. The CDR3 is 15 amino acids. Germline CDR1 LGHDT, CDR2 YNNKEL (reference sequence). V lost 0 bases to trimming and J lost 2 bases, with 8 bases between them. This receptor was taken from a human donor with basal cell carcinoma. The rearrangement uses TRBV3-1 (or the pseudogene TRBV3-2) and TRBJ1-3; the D gene is possibly TRBD1 (5 bases). Here the sequenced sample was PBMCs, taken before anti-PD-1 treatment. CDR3 region: CASSQDGGAGNTIYF. The CDR3, as DNA: TGTGCCAGCAGCCAAGATGGAGGGGCTGGAAACACCATATATTTT.